A single sample is the source of the 17 T cell receptor beta chains below, sequenced in a study of shared clonotypes between healthy human individuals. This table comes from immunoSEQ multiplex PCR, and its TCRdb copy is limited to in-frame clones, with some not included. The sample has roughly 660,000 clones; 90% are singletons. The sample consisted of memory CD8+ T cells from PBMCs. The subset here: CD45RO+ cells pooled with CCR7-negative TemRA cells. The receptors were sampled from a man aged 18 to 30 in good health. Some clones in this sample may be carry-over from other donors' samples.

This clone has only one observation. The V call is TRBV15, the J call TRBJ2-1; D not certain. CDR3 length: 18 amino acids. The germline gives CDR1 LNHNV, CDR2 YYDKDF (reference sequence). V was shortened by 3 bases and J by 7 bases, with 25 bases between the two germline ends. CDR3 in DNA: TGTGCCACCAGCAGCGCCCGGAGCTTGGCCCCCCAAGTGAATGAGCAGTTCTTC. This sequence encodes CATSSARSLAPQVNEQFF. The entire variable domain, with the rest obtained from reference TRBV15 and TRBJ2-1, is as follows: DAMVIQNPRYQVTQFGKPVTLSCSQTLNHNVMYWYQQKSSQAPKLLFHYYDKDFNNEADTPDNFQSRRPNTSFCFLDIRSPGLGDTAMYLCATSSARSLAPQVNEQFFGPGTRLTVL.

The gene calls are TRBV27 and TRBJ2-1; possible D gene TRBD2, 5 bases. CDR3 length equals 16 residues. Deletions cut 7 bases from V and 0 bases from J, with 16 bases between. CDR1 is MNHEY, CDR2 SMNVEV, per germline (reference sequence). The CDR3 nucleotides read TGTGCCAGCACCCCCCGCGCGGGCCTCTCCTACAATGAGCAGTTCTTC. It translates to CASTPRAGLSYNEQFF.

The V and J genes are TRBV6-6 and TRBJ2-3, with D unresolved. The CDR3 extends over 13 amino acids. Deletions cut 0 bases from V and 6 bases from J, with 7 bases between. CDR1 and CDR2 from the germline V gene are MNHNY and SVGAGI (reference sequence). As DNA, the CDR3 is TGTGCCAGCAGTTACTCGAATCTGGATACGCAGTATTTT. Encoded protein: CASSYSNLDTQYF.

The chain links TRBV5-6 to TRBJ2-1, with 7 nucleotides matching TRBD1. CDR3 length equals 19 residues. The germline V gene has CDR1 SGHDT and CDR2 YYEEEE. Trimming at V came to 2 bases and at J to 9 bases, leaving 23 bases not matched to a gene. The CDR3 sequence: CASSFFRLHRDSNFGEQFF. CDR3 DNA sequence: TGTGCCAGCAGCTTTTTCCGACTACACCGGGACAGTAATTTTGGTGAGCAGTTCTTC.

The rearrangement joins TRBV19 to TRBJ1-2; 8 positions match TRBD1. CDR3 size: 12 residues. Unmatched junction bases numbered 8, after V lost 10 bases and J lost 7 bases. Germline lookup yields CDR1 LNHDA and CDR2 SQIVND (reference sequence). The CDR3 region has the DNA TGTGCCACCGGACAGGGCGTCGGTGGCTACACCTTC. It translates to CATGQGVGGYTF. Looking up the rest from reference TRBV19 and TRBJ1-2 gives the full variable domain: DGGITQSPKYLFRKEGQNVTLSCEQNLNHDAMYWYRQDPGQGLRLIYYSQIVNDFQKGDIAEGYSVSREKKESFPLTVTSAQKNPTAFYLCATGQGVGGYTFGSGTRLTVV.

The sample holds one count of this clone. The V gene is TRBV13, the J gene TRBJ2-2, with TRBD2 matching 7 bases. Germline V lookup: CDR1 PRHDT, CDR2 FYEKMQ (reference sequence). Trimming removed 11 bases from V and 3 bases from J; junction bases left unmatched: 9. CDR3 length: 14 residues. CDR3 sequence (DNA): TGTGCCGGTCGTTCGGGAGGTGACACCGGGGAGCTGTTTTTT. It translates to CAGRSGGDTGELFF.

V and J are TRBV27 and TRBJ2-3; D might be TRBD1 or TRBD2, each matching 7 bases. The CDR3 consists of 18 residues. V was pared by 6 bases and J by 2 bases, with 24 bases between. CDR1 and CDR2 (germline): MNHEY, SMNVEV (reference sequence). This chain's CDR3 is CASSRDRARSGITDTQYF. Here the CDR3 DNA reads TGTGCCAGCAGCCGGGACAGAGCACGGAGCGGGATCACAGATACGCAGTATTTT.

The chain is built from TRBV18 and TRBJ2-7; the D is unclear. The V end lost 3 bases, the J end lost 7 bases, and 19 bases lay between the germline ends. The CDR3 loop spans 15 amino acids. Germline lookup yields CDR1 KGHSH and CDR2 LQKENI. The CDR3 DNA follows: TGTGCCAGCTCACCTTTACCGGGCCCCAATTTGGAGCAGTACTTC. Protein: CASSPLPGPNLEQYF.

This chain links TRBV11-2 with TRBJ2-3; D remains ambiguous. The CDR3 loop spans 12 amino acids. The germline V gene encodes CDR1 SGHAT and CDR2 FQNNGV. V gave up 4 bases and J gave up 13 bases, with 15 bases separating them. The CDR3 region is CASSWAPDLEYF. CDR3 sequence (DNA): TGTGCCAGCAGCTGGGCCCCTGACCTGGAGTATTTT.

The chain is built from TRBV11-2 and TRBJ2-7; D is perhaps TRBD1 (5 bases). Trimming shortened V by 4 bases and J by 0 bases, and 13 bases separated the two germline ends. The length of the CDR3 is 15 residues. Germline CDR1 SGHAT, CDR2 FQNNGV. As DNA, the CDR3 is TGTGCCAGCAGCTCTTGGCAGGGCATCTCCTACGAGCAGTACTTC. It is translated as CASSSWQGISYEQYF.

This clone was observed a single time. This rearrangement joins TRBV5-6 to TRBJ1-3; a possible D gene is TRBD1 (5 bases). V lost 3 bases, J lost 1 base, and 17 bases lay in between. CDR3 length: 17 amino acids. Germline V gene lookup returns CDR1 SGHDT and CDR2 YYEEEE. CDR3 loop: CASSYTRGWGSGNTIYF. CDR3 DNA sequence: TGTGCCAGCAGCTACACGAGGGGCTGGGGTTCTGGAAACACCATATATTTT. The whole variable domain, filled in from reference TRBV5-6 and TRBJ1-3, reads DAGVTQSPTHLIKTRGQQVTLRCSPKSGHDTVSWYQQALGQGPQFIFQYYEEEERQRGNFPDRFSGHQFPNYSSELNVNALLLGDSALYLCASSYTRGWGSGNTIYFGEGSWLTVV.

This clone appeared a single time. The CDR3 bases are TGCGCCAGCAGCTTTCCAGGTGACTCCTACGAGCAGTACTTC. It translates to CASSFPGDSYEQYF. The chain links TRBV4-1 to TRBJ2-7, with no clear D. From germline, CDR1 is MGHRA and CDR2 YSYEKL. V lost 5 bases to trimming and J lost 0 bases, with 11 bases between them. The CDR3 is 14 amino acids.

The rearrangement joins TRBV2 to TRBJ2-7; D ambiguous. Germline V gene lookup returns CDR1 SNHLY and CDR2 FYNNEI. The CDR3 runs to 13 residues. V lost 3 bases to trimming and J lost 0 bases, with 6 bases between them. CDR3 region: CASSEGFSYEQYF. CDR3 nucleotides: TGTGCCAGCAGTGAGGGTTTCTCCTACGAGCAGTACTTC.

The genes are TRBV5-5 and TRBJ2-7; no definite D call. The CDR3 runs to 11 residues. Trimming removed 1 base at V and 5 bases at J, with 4 bases between. CDR1 is SGHKS and CDR2 is YYEKEE in the germline V gene (reference sequence). The CDR3 loop is CASSLSHEQYF. The CDR3 nucleotides read TGTGCCAGCAGCTTGTCTCACGAGCAGTACTTC.

A word on this clone: Distinct nucleotide sequences in the sample also encode this CDR3. The chain recombines TRBV28 with TRBJ2-7; TRBD1 might be the D (7 bases). Trimming shortened V by 4 bases and J by 3 bases, and 13 bases separated the two germline ends. Germline V gene data show CDR1 as MDHEN and CDR2 as SYDVKM. There are 14 residues in the CDR3. CDR3 coding DNA: TGTGCCAGCAGTTGGACAGGAGGGGGCTACGAGCAGTACTTC. This sequence encodes CASSWTGGGYEQYF.

This clone was counted a single time. The gene calls are TRBV6-5 and TRBJ1-2; maybe TRBD1 (6 bases). Germline-derived CDR1 and CDR2 are MNHEY and SVGAGI. V shed 6 bases and J shed 8 bases, with 19 bases lying between them. The CDR3 runs to 14 residues. The CDR3 region has the DNA TGTGCCAGCAGGCCGCCGGACAGCTTCGTCGGCTACACCTTC. Its protein product is CASRPPDSFVGYTF.

This chain joins TRBV29-1 and TRBJ2-1, with a weak D call TRBD2 (6 bases). The CDR3 contains 13 residues. The V end lost 7 bases, the J end lost 3 bases, and 13 bases lay between the germline ends. Germline V gene lookup returns CDR1 SQVTM and CDR2 ANQGSEA. Here the CDR3 DNA reads TGCAGCGGCGGGATTCGGGTCTACAATGAGCAGTTCTTC. It specifies CSGGIRVYNEQFF.